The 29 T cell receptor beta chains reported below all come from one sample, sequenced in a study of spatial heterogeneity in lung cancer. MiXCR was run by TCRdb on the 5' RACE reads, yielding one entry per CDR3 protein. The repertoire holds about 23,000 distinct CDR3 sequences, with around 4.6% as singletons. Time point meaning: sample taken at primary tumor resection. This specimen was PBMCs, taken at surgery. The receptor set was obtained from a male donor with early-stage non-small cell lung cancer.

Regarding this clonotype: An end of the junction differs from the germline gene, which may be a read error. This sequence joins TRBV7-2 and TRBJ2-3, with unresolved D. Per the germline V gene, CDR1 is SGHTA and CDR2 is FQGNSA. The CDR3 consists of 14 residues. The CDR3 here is CASSGRPRADTLYF. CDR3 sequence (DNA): TGTGCCAGCTCCGGACGGCCTCGGGCAGATACGCTGTATTTT.

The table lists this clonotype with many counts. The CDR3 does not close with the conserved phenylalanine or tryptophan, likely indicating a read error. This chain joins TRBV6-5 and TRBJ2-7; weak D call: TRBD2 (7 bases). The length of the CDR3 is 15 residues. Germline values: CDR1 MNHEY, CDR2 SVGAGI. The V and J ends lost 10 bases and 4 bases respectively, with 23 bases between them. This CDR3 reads CATKPQGASGYEQYS. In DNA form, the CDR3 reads TGTGCCACCAAACCACAGGGTGCTAGCGGATACGAGCAGTACTCC.

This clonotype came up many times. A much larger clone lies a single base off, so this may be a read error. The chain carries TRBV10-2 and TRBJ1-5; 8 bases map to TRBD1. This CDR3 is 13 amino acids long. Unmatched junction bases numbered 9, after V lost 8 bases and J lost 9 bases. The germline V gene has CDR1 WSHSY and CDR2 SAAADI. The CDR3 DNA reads TGCGCCAGCGGCTCCGACAGGGGACGGCCCCAGCATTTT. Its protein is CASGSDRGRPQHF.

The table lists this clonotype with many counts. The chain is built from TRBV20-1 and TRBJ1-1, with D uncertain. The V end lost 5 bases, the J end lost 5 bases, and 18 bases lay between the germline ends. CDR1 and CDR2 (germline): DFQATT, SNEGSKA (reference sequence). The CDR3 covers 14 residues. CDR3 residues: CSAPQWGLGTEAFF. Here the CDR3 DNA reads TGCAGTGCTCCGCAATGGGGTCTGGGGACTGAAGCTTTCTTT.

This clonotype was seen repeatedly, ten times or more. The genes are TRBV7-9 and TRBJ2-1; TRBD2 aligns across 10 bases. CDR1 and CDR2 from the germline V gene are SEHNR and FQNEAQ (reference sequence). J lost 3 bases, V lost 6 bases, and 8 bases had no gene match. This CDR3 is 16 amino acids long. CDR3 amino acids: CASSPLAGGDYNEQFF. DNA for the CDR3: TGTGCCAGCAGTCCCTTAGCGGGGGGTGACTACAATGAGCAGTTCTTC. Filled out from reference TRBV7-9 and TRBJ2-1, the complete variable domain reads DTGVSQNPRHKITKRGQNVTFRCDPISEHNRLYWYRQTLGQGPEFLTYFQNEAQLEKSRLLSDRFSAERPKGSFSTLEIQRTEQGDSAMYLCASSPLAGGDYNEQFFGPGTRLTVL.

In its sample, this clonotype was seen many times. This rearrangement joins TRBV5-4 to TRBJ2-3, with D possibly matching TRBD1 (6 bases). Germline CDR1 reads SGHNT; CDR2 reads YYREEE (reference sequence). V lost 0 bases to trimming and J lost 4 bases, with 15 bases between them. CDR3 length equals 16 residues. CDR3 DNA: TGTGCCAGCAGCTTGGGGACAGCCTCGCGTGCAGATACGCAGTATTTT. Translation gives CASSLGTASRADTQYF.

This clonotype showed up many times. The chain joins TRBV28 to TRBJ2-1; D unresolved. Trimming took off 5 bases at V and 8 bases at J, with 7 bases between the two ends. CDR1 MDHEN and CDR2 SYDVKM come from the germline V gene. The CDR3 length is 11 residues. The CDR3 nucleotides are TGTGCCAGCAGTCAAGCCTATGAGCAGTTCTTC. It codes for CASSQAYEQFF.

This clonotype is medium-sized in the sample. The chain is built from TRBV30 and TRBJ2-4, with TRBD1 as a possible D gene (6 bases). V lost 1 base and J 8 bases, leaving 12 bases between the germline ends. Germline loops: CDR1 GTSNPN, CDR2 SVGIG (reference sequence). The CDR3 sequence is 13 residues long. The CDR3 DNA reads TGTGCCTGGAGTGCTACAGGGTGGGACATTCAGTACTTC. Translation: CAWSATGWDIQYF.

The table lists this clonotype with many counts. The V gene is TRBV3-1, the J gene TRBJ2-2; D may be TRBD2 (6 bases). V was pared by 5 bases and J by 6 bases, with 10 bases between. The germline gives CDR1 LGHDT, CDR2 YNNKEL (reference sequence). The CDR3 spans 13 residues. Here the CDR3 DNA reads TGTGCCAGCAGCTTAGGGAGGTCCGGGGAGCTGTTTTTT. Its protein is CASSLGRSGELFF.

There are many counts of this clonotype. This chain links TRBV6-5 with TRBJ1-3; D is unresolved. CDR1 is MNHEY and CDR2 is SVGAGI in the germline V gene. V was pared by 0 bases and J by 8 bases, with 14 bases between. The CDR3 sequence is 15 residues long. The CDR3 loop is CASSYSMAFSDTIYF. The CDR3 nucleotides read TGTGCCAGCAGTTACTCCATGGCCTTCTCGGACACCATATATTTT.

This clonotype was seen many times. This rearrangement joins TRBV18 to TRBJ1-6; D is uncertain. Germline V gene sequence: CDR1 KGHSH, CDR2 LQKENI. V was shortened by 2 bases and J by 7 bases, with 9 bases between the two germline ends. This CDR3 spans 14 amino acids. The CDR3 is CASSPEIVNSPLHF. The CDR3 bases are TGTGCCAGCTCACCAGAGATAGTAAATTCACCCCTCCACTTT.

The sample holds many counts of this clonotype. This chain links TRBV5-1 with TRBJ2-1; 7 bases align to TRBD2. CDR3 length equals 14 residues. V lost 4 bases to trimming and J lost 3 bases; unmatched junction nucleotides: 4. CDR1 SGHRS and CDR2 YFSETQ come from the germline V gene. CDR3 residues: CASSSSSGYNEQFF. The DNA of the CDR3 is TGCGCCAGCAGCAGCTCTAGCGGCTACAATGAGCAGTTCTTC.

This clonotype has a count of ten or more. In nucleotides, the CDR3 is TGTGCCACTCGTGGGGCAGGGGGAAAACTGTTTTTT. Its protein is CATRGAGGKLFF. The chain uses TRBV6-1 and TRBJ1-4; 7 bases are shared with TRBD1. The V and J ends lost 10 bases and 10 bases, in that order; junction bases with no gene match: 9. Germline-derived CDR1 and CDR2 are MNHNS and SASEGT. This CDR3 is built from 12 residues.

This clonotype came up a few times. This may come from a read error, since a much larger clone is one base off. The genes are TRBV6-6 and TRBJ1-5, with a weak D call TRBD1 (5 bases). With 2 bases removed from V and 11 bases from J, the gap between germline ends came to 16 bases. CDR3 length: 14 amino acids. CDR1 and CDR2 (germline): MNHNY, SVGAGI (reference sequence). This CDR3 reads CASSYDGSRQSQHF. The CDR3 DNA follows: TGTGCCAGCAGTTACGACGGGTCTAGACAGTCCCAGCATTTT.

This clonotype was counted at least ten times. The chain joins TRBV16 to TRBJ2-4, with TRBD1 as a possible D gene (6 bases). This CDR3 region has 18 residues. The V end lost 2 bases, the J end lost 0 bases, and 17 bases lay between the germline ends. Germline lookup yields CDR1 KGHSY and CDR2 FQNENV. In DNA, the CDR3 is TGTGCCAGCAGCCAAGAGTCCACACAGGGTAGAGCCAAAAACATTCAGTACTTC. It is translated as CASSQESTQGRAKNIQYF. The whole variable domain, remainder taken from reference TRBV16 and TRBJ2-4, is GEEVAQTPKHLVRGEGQKAKLYCAPIKGHSYVFWYQQVLKNEFKFLISFQNENVFDETGMPKERFSAKCLPNSPCSLEIQATKLEDSAVYFCASSQESTQGRAKNIQYFGAGTRLSVL.

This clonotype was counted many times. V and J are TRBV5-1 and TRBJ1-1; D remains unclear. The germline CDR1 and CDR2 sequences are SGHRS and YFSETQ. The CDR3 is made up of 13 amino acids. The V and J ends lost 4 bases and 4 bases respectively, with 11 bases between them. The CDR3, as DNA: TGCGCCAGCAGCCCGGACGGAAGCACTGAAGCTTTCTTT. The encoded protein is CASSPDGSTEAFF.

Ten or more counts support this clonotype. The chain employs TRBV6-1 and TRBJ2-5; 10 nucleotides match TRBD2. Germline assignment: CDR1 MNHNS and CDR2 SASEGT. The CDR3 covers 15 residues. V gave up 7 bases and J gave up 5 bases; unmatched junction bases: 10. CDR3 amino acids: CASTVPSGSWETQYF. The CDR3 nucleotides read TGTGCCAGCACAGTCCCTAGCGGGAGTTGGGAGACCCAGTACTTC.

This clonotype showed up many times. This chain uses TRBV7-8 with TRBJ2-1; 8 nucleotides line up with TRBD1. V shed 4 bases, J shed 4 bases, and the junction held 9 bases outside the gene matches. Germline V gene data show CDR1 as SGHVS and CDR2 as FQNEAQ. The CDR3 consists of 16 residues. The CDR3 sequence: CASSSGGIRGYNEQFF. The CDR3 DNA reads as TGTGCCAGCAGCTCAGGGGGCATCCGGGGGTACAATGAGCAGTTCTTC.

CDR3 bases: TGTGCCAGTGGGTTGCCCCGGGAGACCCAGTACTTC. As protein: CASGLPRETQYF. This chain links TRBV27 with TRBJ2-5; D ambiguous. The CDR3 consists of 12 residues. Germline V CDR1 and CDR2: MNHEY, SMNVEV (reference sequence). The germline V and J ends were trimmed by 9 bases and 5 bases, with 13 bases remaining between them.

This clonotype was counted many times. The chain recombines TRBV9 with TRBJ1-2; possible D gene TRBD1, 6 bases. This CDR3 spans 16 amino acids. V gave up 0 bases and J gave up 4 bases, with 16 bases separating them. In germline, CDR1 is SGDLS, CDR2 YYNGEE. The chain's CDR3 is CASSVDPSGDGYGYTF. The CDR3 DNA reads TGTGCCAGCAGCGTAGATCCGTCAGGGGACGGCTATGGCTACACCTTC. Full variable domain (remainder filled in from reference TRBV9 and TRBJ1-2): DSGVTQTPKHLITATGQRVTLRCSPRSGDLSVYWYQQSLDQGLQFLIQYYNGEERAKGNILERFSAQQFPDLHSELNLSSLELGDSALYFCASSVDPSGDGYGYTFGSGTRLTVV.

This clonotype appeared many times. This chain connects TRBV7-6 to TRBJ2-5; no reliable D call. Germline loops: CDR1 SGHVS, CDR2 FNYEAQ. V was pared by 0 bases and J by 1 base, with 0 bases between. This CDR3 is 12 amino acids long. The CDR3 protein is CASSLAQETQYF. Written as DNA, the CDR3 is TGTGCCAGCAGCTTAGCCCAAGAGACCCAGTACTTC.

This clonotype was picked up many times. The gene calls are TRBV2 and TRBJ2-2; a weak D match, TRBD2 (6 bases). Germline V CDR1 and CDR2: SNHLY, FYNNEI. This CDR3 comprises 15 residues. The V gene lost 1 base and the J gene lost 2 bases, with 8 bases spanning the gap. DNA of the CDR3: TGTGCCAGCAGTGAAGTGGGGGGTAACACCGGGGAGCTGTTTTTT. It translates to CASSEVGGNTGELFF.

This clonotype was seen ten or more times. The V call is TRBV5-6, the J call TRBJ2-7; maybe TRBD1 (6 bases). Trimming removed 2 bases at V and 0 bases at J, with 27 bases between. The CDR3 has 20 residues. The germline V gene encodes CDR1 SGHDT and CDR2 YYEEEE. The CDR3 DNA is TGTGCCAGCAGCTTTCGGACGACGACACACCGGGACATACGCTCCTACGAGCAGTACTTC. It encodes CASSFRTTTHRDIRSYEQYF.

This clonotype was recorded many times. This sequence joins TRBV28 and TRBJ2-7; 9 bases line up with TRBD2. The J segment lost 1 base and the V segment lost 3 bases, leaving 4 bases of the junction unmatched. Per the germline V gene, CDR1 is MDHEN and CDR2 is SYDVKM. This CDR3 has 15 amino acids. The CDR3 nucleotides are TGTGCCAGCAGTTTCGGTCTAGCGGGGTCCTACGAGCAGTACTTC. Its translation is CASSFGLAGSYEQYF.

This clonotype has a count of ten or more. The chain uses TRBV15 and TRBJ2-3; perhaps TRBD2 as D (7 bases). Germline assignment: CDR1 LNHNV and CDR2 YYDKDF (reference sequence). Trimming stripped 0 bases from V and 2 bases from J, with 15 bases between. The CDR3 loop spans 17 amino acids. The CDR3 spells CATSRDSVRGATDTQYF. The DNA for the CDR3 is TGTGCCACCAGCAGAGATTCGGTACGGGGGGCCACAGATACGCAGTATTTT.

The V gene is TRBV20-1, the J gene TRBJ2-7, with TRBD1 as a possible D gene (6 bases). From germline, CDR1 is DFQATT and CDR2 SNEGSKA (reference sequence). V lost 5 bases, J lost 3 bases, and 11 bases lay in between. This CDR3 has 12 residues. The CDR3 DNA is TGCAGTGCTGAAACAGGGTTCTACGAGCAGTACTTC. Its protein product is CSAETGFYEQYF.

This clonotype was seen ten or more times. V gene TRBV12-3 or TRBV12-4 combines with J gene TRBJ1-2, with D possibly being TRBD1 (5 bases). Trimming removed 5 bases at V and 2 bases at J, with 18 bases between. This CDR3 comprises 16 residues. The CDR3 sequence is CASSLTPLQGNYGYTF. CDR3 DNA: TGTGCCAGCAGTCTCACACCCCTCCAGGGCAACTATGGCTACACCTTC.

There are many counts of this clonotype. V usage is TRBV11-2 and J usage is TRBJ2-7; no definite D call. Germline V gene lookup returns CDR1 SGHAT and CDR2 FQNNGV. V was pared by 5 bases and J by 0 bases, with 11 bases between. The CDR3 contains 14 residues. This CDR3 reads CASSPTSSSYEQYF. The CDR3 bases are TGTGCCAGCAGCCCTACCTCTTCCTCCTACGAGCAGTACTTC.

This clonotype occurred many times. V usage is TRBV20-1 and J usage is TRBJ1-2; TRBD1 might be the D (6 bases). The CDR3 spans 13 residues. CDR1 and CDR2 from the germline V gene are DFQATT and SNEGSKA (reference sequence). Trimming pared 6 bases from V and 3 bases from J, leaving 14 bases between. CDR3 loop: CSANEGGHYGYTF. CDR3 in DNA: TGCAGTGCCAATGAGGGGGGGCACTATGGCTACACCTTC.